These 12 T cell receptor beta chains originate from one sample sequenced in a study of shared clonotypes between healthy human individuals. The protocol was immunoSEQ multiplex PCR, while the TCRdb copy is restricted to in-frame clones and leaves out a portion. In the table there are more than 500,000 clones, 85% to 95% of which are singletons. Naive CD8 cells were CD45RO-negative, positively selected for CCR7, excluding terminally differentiated effector memory CD45RA+ cells. The sample consisted of naive CD8+ T cells sorted from blood. All receptors come from a woman aged 25 to 39 in good health.

This clone occurred once. This sequence joins TRBV27 and TRBJ2-6, with 7 bases identical to TRBD1. Germline V lookup: CDR1 MNHEY, CDR2 SMNVEV (reference sequence). Trimming cost V 6 bases and J 0 bases; bases outside gene matches: 14. The CDR3 totals 19 residues. The CDR3 nucleotides are TGTGCCAGCAGAAACCACAGGGGAAAGAGCTCCTCTGGGGCCAACGTCCTGACTTTC. Translating gives CASRNHRGKSSSGANVLTF.

The rearrangement uses TRBV15 and TRBJ1-3; D possibly corresponds to TRBD1 (6 bases). The V gene lost 0 bases and the J gene lost 4 bases, with 10 bases spanning the gap. Germline CDR1 reads LNHNV; CDR2 reads YYDKDF (reference sequence). The CDR3 covers 15 residues. This chain's CDR3 is CATSRDLGGGNTIYF. The CDR3 bases are TGTGCCACCAGCAGAGATTTAGGGGGAGGAAACACCATATATTTT.

Only one count was recorded for this clone. The chain carries TRBV6-5 and TRBJ1-2; D not resolved. CDR1 is MNHEY and CDR2 is SVGAGI in the germline V gene. V was shortened by 2 bases and J by 4 bases, with 8 bases between the two germline ends. CDR3 length equals 13 residues. CDR3 protein: CASSYASSYGYTF. CDR3 bases: TGTGCCAGCAGTTACGCGTCGAGCTATGGCTACACCTTC.

This chain uses TRBV4-1 with TRBJ2-5; D unresolved. The DNA end is a closer match to TRBJ2-7, so the J assignment may be wrong. Germline values: CDR1 MGHRA, CDR2 YSYEKL. The CDR3 sequence is 16 residues long. The CDR3 coding sequence is TGCGCCAGCAGCCAACGTTTCATGGACCTTTCCTACGAGCAGTACTTC. Protein product: CASSQRFMDLSYEQYF.

This chain joins TRBV5-6 and TRBJ2-1; D is perhaps TRBD2 (6 bases). The germline CDR1 and CDR2 sequences are SGHDT and YYEEEE. Trimming pared 4 bases from V and 2 bases from J, leaving 10 bases between. The CDR3 extends over 14 amino acids. The CDR3 sequence is CASSGGTAYNEQFF. The CDR3 bases are TGTGCCAGCAGCGGCGGGACTGCCTACAATGAGCAGTTCTTC. Supplemented by reference TRBV5-6 and TRBJ2-1, the full variable domain reads DAGVTQSPTHLIKTRGQQVTLRCSPKSGHDTVSWYQQALGQGPQFIFQYYEEEERQRGNFPDRFSGHQFPNYSSELNVNALLLGDSALYLCASSGGTAYNEQFFGPGTRLTVL.

This chain uses TRBV27 with TRBJ2-7, with 8 bases aligning to TRBD2. The germline gives CDR1 MNHEY, CDR2 SMNVEV (reference sequence). The V segment lost 6 bases and the J segment 3 bases; nucleotides outside the gene matches: 1. The CDR3 contains 12 residues. In DNA, the CDR3 is TGTGCCAGCAGCGGGAGGGGCTACGAGCAGTACTTC. It specifies CASSGRGYEQYF.

This rearrangement joins TRBV6-1 to TRBJ2-1; no reliable D call. The CDR3 contains 13 residues. Trimming removed 6 bases at V and 5 bases at J, with 11 bases between. The germline V gene encodes CDR1 MNHNS and CDR2 SASEGT. As DNA, the CDR3 is TGTGCCAGCAGGGTAATAGGACACAATGAGCAGTTCTTC. Amino acids: CASRVIGHNEQFF.

This chain uses TRBV29-1 with TRBJ2-1; D possibly corresponds to TRBD2 (6 bases). Trimming took off 7 bases at V and 9 bases at J, with 19 bases between the two ends. The length of the CDR3 is 13 residues. Per the germline V gene, CDR1 is SQVTM and CDR2 is ANQGSEA. The CDR3 DNA is TGCAGCGCCGTCCGGGGGATACACGCTGAGCAGTTCTTC. Translated: CSAVRGIHAEQFF.

The chain recombines TRBV7-8 with TRBJ2-2; tentatively, D is TRBD2 (5 bases). The CDR3 runs 17 residues. V was shortened by 2 bases and J by 6 bases, with 19 bases between the two germline ends. The germline CDR1 and CDR2 sequences are SGHVS and FQNEAQ. The CDR3 sequence: CASSLNGAESVAGELFF. The DNA for the CDR3 is TGTGCCAGCAGCTTAAACGGAGCGGAGTCTGTCGCCGGGGAGCTGTTTTTT.

J is TRBJ2-3 and V is TRBV9; 8 positions agree with TRBD2. V gave up 0 bases and J gave up 4 bases; unmatched junction bases: 4. Germline CDR1 reads SGDLS; CDR2 reads YYNGEE. The CDR3 runs 15 residues. This CDR3 is CASSVAGGPPDTQYF. The DNA for the CDR3 is TGTGCCAGCAGCGTAGCGGGAGGGCCTCCAGATACGCAGTATTTT.

This clone was recorded once. In DNA, the CDR3 is TGTGCCAGCAGTCAGAGCTTAGCCAAAAACATTCAGTACTTC. This gives the protein CASSQSLAKNIQYF. The gene calls are TRBV28 and TRBJ2-4; D uncertain. The CDR3 consists of 14 residues. V was cut by 5 bases and J by 0 bases, with 8 bases left in between. Germline-derived CDR1 and CDR2 are MDHEN and SYDVKM.

The chain links TRBV7-8 to TRBJ2-7; D not certain. This CDR3 has 16 amino acids. Germline values: CDR1 SGHVS, CDR2 FQNEAQ. Trimming removed 5 bases from V and 1 base from J, with 18 bases in between. The CDR3 protein is CASSHGRIGVSYEQYF. The CDR3 coding sequence is TGTGCCAGCAGCCACGGTCGGATTGGTGTTTCCTACGAGCAGTACTTC.